The TCR beta chain described here comes from a study of T-cell reconstitution after alpha-beta-depleted transplantation in children. Study-wide results and caveats: The study reportedly traced alpha-beta T cells about two months after transplant to several hundred expanded graft clones. Once a year had passed after transplant, T-cell counts and diversity came mostly from newly produced T cells. Day-60 TCRbeta diversity that was high in some patients was derived from surviving recipient T cells and thymic progenitors.

This clonotype has ten or more counts. Its antigen is undetermined. V trimming: 6 bases; J trimming: 3 bases; junction bases outside the gene matches: 12. The length of the CDR3 is 17 residues. The germline CDR1 and CDR2 sequences are SGHRS and YFSETQ. Preparation of the TCRbeta library used unique molecular identifiers. Via MiXCR, TCRdb re-called the PCR reads, giving one row per CDR3 protein. The table records approximately 150,000 distinct CDR3 sequences, around 8.5% of them present only once. The source material was PBMCs, mostly from graft donor cells, sampled 180 days after TCRalphabeta/CD19-depleted stem cell transplant. This receptor was identified in a female patient between 2 and 15 years old who had a stem cell transplant for congenital amegakaryocytic thrombocytopenia, so the T cells may come from the graft donor. The chain employs TRBV5-1 and TRBJ2-1; 10 nucleotides match TRBD2. In DNA, the CDR3 is TGCGCCAGCACGTTATTCGGAATAGCGGGAGGCTACAATGAGCAGTTCTTC. Protein sequence: CASTLFGIAGGYNEQFF.